Below are 13 T cell receptor beta chains sequenced from a single sample in a study of blood T cell repertoires in COVID-19. Data came from immunoSEQ multiplex PCR; TCRdb stores just in-frame clones and leaves some out. This repertoire shows approximately 92,000 clones, 80% to 85% found once; its top ten account for around 2%. Sequenced input: peripheral blood. These receptors all come from a man between 65 and 85 years old with active or convalescent COVID-19.

The genes are TRBV6-2 or TRBV6-3 and TRBJ2-1; D ambiguous. V lost 2 bases to trimming and J lost 0 bases, with 17 bases between them. The CDR3 has 18 amino acids. Germline CDR1 and CDR2: MNHEY and SVGEGT. CDR3 nucleotides: TGTGCCAGCAGTTACAAGTCGGGTCTAATTAGCTCCTACAATGAGCAGTTCTTC. Protein product: CASSYKSGLISSYNEQFF.

This chain joins TRBV30 and TRBJ1-2; 12 bases match TRBD1. V shed 3 bases and J 4 bases; nucleotides not matched to a gene: 6. This CDR3 is built from 15 residues. Germline CDR1 is GTSNPN and CDR2 is SVGIG (reference sequence). The CDR3 nucleotides read TGTGCCTGGAGCCCCGGGACAGGGGGCTTCTATGGCTACACCTTC. Translation: CAWSPGTGGFYGYTF.

Only a few counts were recorded for this clone. The DNA of the CDR3 is TGCGCCAGCAGCCAAGCTGAGGGTTTAGCCTTTAAAGCTGGCACAGATACGCAGTATTTT. Translation: CASSQAEGLAFKAGTDTQYF. This chain joins TRBV4-1 and TRBJ2-3; maybe TRBD2 (5 bases). CDR3 size: 20 residues. Trimming took 1 base from V and 1 from J, leaving 24 bases between them. Germline loops: CDR1 MGHRA, CDR2 YSYEKL.

The chain carries TRBV28 and TRBJ2-7; 9 positions agree with TRBD1. Germline loops: CDR1 MDHEN, CDR2 SYDVKM. Unmatched junction bases numbered 2, after V lost 6 bases and J lost 2 bases. The CDR3 extends over 13 amino acids. CDR3 sequence reads: CASRRQGAYEQYF. The CDR3 coding sequence is TGTGCCAGCAGACGACAGGGGGCCTACGAGCAGTACTTC.

The chain combines TRBV7-2 with TRBJ2-5, with no clear D. This CDR3 region has 14 residues. The V gene lost 5 bases and the J gene lost 0 bases, with 10 bases spanning the gap. Germline assignment: CDR1 SGHTA and CDR2 FQGNSA. The CDR3 DNA is TGTGCCAGCAGCGTACGGTCAAACCAAGAGACCCAGTACTTC. This translates into CASSVRSNQETQYF.

The V gene is TRBV9, the J gene TRBJ2-2; D is unclear. Germline V gives CDR1 SGDLS, CDR2 YYNGEE. Trimming took 4 bases from V and 1 from J, leaving 8 bases between them. CDR3 length equals 14 residues. The CDR3 nucleotides read TGTGCCAGCAGCTTGAGACAGAACACCGGGGAGCTGTTTTTT. Its protein is CASSLRQNTGELFF.

This clone was observed a single time. This chain uses TRBV6-5 with TRBJ2-3; D is uncertain. Per the germline V gene, CDR1 is MNHEY and CDR2 is SVGAGI. V was cut by 6 bases and J by 2 bases, with 15 bases left in between. The CDR3 has 15 residues. The CDR3 loop is CASRTTGSPTDTQYF. CDR3 bases: TGTGCCAGCAGAACAACCGGGTCCCCCACAGATACGCAGTATTTT.

The V and J genes are TRBV5-8 and TRBJ2-3; the match to TRBD1 covers 8 bases. CDR1 and CDR2 from the germline V gene are SGHTS and YDEGEE. The CDR3 has 14 residues. V was clipped by 2 bases and J by 5 bases; unmatched bases: 4. Here the CDR3 reads CASSFQGAGDTQYF. In DNA form, the CDR3 reads TGTGCCAGCAGCTTTCAGGGGGCCGGAGATACGCAGTATTTT.

The V gene is TRBV6-5, the J gene TRBJ1-4; no reliable D call. Trimming cost V 0 bases and J 1 base, with 6 bases left between them. The germline V gene encodes CDR1 MNHEY and CDR2 SVGAGI. CDR3 length: 15 amino acids. This chain's CDR3 is CASSYSSVTNEKLFF. As DNA, the CDR3 is TGTGCCAGCAGTTACTCTAGCGTAACTAATGAAAAACTGTTTTTT.

The rearrangement links TRBV3-1 (or the pseudogene TRBV3-2) to TRBJ1-6, with unresolved D. The ends were cut back, 1 base at V and 9 bases at J, with 13 bases in the middle. Germline loops: CDR1 LGHDT, CDR2 YNNKEL (reference sequence). CDR3 length: 15 amino acids. The CDR3 is CASSQGQAGSSPLHF. As DNA, the CDR3 is TGTGCCAGCAGCCAAGGGCAGGCCGGTAGTTCACCCCTCCACTTT.

The chain carries TRBV29-1 and TRBJ1-1; TRBD1 agrees at 8 bases. Looked up from germline, CDR1 is SQVTM and CDR2 is ANQGSEA. This CDR3 contains 13 residues. The J segment lost 11 bases and the V segment lost 7 bases, leaving 15 bases of the junction unmatched. For the CDR3, the DNA is TGCAGCGCAACCCAGGGGGCCGGAACATTGGCTTTCTTT. The encoded protein is CSATQGAGTLAFF.

The chain carries TRBV23-1 and TRBJ1-2, with 9 nucleotides matching TRBD1. TRBV23-1 counts as an open reading frame of uncertain function. This CDR3 spans 13 amino acids. This CDR3 is CARGTGRDYGYTF. In nucleotides, the CDR3 is TGCGCGAGGGGGACAGGGCGGGACTATGGCTACACCTTC.

This chain uses TRBV5-1 with TRBJ2-3; D uncertain. The V gene's germline CDR1 is SGHRS and CDR2 YFSETQ. This CDR3 contains 13 residues. V shed 5 bases and J shed 6 bases, with 13 bases lying between them. CDR3 DNA: TGCGCCAGCAGGTCTGAGTTTACGGATACGCAGTATTTT. The encoded protein is CASRSEFTDTQYF.